The present T cell receptor (beta chain) was sequenced within a study of T cell repertoires in cytomegalovirus infection. Findings and limits, study-wide: Summed frequency of public TCR beta families distinguished CMV carriers with the relevant HLA. HLA-C-restricted, CMV-specific TCR beta clonotypes were dominant ex vivo.

This clonotype was detected only a few times. Antigen specificity is unknown. TCRdb re-called the reads through MiXCR, storing one row per CDR3 protein. Here the sample spans roughly 230,000 distinct CDR3 sequences, roughly 22% being singletons. V lost 6 bases to trimming and J lost 3 bases; unmatched junction nucleotides: 12. Germline loops: CDR1 MNHEY, CDR2 SMNVEV (reference sequence). The CDR3 contains 16 residues. The sequencing input was CD8+ T cells from PBMCs. The chain combines TRBV27 with TRBJ2-7; 9 positions match TRBD1. The TCR was taken from a human donor in good health (CMV status not recorded). Some clones in this sample may be carry-over from other donors' samples. CDR3 in DNA: TGTGCCAGCAGCCCCACCCAGGGACAGGGTGACTACGAGCAGTACTTC. Protein: CASSPTQGQGDYEQYF.